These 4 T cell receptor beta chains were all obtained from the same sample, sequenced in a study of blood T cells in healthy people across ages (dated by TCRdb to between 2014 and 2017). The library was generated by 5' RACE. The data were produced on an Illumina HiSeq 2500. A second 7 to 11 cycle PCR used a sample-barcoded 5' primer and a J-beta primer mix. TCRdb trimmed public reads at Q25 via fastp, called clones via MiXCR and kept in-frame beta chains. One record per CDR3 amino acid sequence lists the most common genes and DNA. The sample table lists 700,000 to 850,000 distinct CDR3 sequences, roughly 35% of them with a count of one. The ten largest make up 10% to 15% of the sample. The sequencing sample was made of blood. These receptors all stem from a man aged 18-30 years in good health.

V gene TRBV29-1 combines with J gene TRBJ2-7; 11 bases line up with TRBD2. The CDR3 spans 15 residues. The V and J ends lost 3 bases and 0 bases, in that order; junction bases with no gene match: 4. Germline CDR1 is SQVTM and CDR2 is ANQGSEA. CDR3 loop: CSVETSGTSSYEQYF. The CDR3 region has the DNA TGCAGCGTTGAGACTAGCGGGACAAGCTCCTACGAGCAGTACTTC.

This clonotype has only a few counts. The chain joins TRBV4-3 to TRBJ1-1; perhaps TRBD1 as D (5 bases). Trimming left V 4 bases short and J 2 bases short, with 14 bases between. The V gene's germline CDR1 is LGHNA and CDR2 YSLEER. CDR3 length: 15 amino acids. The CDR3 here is CASSPAGGHNTEAFF. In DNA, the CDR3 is TGCGCCAGCAGCCCCGCGGGGGGTCACAACACTGAAGCTTTCTTT.

DNA for the CDR3: TGTGCCAGCAGTGACCGCCTGGCGAACACTGAAGCTTTCTTT. This encodes CASSDRLANTEAFF. V usage is TRBV25-1 and J usage is TRBJ1-1, with D hard to call. The CDR3 loop spans 14 amino acids. Germline V gives CDR1 MGHDK, CDR2 SYGVNS. V was trimmed by 3 bases and J by 1 base, leaving 9 bases between them.

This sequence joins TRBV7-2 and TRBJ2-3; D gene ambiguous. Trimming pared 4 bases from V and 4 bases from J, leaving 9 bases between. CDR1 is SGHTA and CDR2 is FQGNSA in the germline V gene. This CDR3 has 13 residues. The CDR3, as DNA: TGTGCCAGCAGCTGGGTGGCGGCAGATACGCAGTATTTT. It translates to CASSWVAADTQYF.